The rows below give T cell receptor beta chains drawn from one sample of a study of T cell responses to AZD1222 COVID-19 vaccine. Profiling relied on immunoSEQ multiplex PCR, and the TCRdb table lists in-frame clones only, not all of them. The sample records some 150,000 clones, just over 90% being singletons. This specimen consisted of peripheral blood, obtained on day 0 of AZD1222 vaccination. The receptors derive from an adult in good health. Both conserved end residues are part of each CDR3. Each record gives: J gene, D gene, clone size, V gene, CDR3 DNA, CDR3 protein. The D gene is left open where the match is weak. Only part of the rows carry a size: once, few, many, or a class if the clone is expanded.

TRBJ1-2,-,-,TRBV29-1,TGCAGCGTTGTCACTCAAAAAGGGAACTATGGCTACACCTTC,CSVVTQKGNYGYTF
TRBJ1-3,-,-,TRBV7-7,TGTGCTAGCAGCTTAGCGTGGGGCTCTGGAAACACCATATATTTT,CASSLAWGSGNTIYF
TRBJ1-2,TRBD1,once,TRBV7-2,TGTGCCAGCAGCTCCGACAGGGGATATGGCTACACCTTC,CASSSDRGYGYTF
TRBJ1-6,-,-,TRBV7-9,TGTGCCAGCAGCCGGGAAAATTCACCCCTCCACTTT,CASSRENSPLHF
TRBJ2-1,TRBD1,-,TRBV6-1,TGTGCCAGCAGTGAACATTGGACAGGGTTCCGCAATGAGCAGTTCTTC,CASSEHWTGFRNEQFF
TRBJ1-5,-,once,TRBV19,TGTGCCAGTAGTAGGCAGGGTGGGAGGGACAATCAGCCCCAGCATTTT,CASSRQGGRDNQPQHF
TRBJ1-2,-,once,TRBV10-3,TGTGCCATCAGTGTTTTCGGAACAGCTCAGACAAATTATGGCTACACCTTC,CAISVFGTAQTNYGYTF
TRBJ2-1,-,-,TRBV12-3/TRBV12-4,TGTGCCTCTGGGGGGGCCTCCTACAATGAGCAGTTCTTC,CASGGASYNEQFF
TRBJ1-1,-,once,TRBV19,TGTGCCAGTAGTATTACCGGGAACACTGAAGCTTTCTTT,CASSITGNTEAFF
TRBJ2-3,TRBD2,-,TRBV5-4,TGTGCCAGCAGCTTCGCGGGGGGGTCCACAGATACGCAGTATTTT,CASSFAGGSTDTQYF
TRBJ2-7,TRBD1,-,TRBV5-1,TGCGCCAGCAGCTTCCGGACAGGGACCGCCGAGCAGTACTTC,CASSFRTGTAEQYF
TRBJ1-6,-,-,TRBV5-6,TGTGCCAGCAGCTTGCGGGGGAGGACAGTATCTAATTCACCCCTCCACTTT,CASSLRGRTVSNSPLHF
TRBJ1-1,-,-,TRBV4-2,TGTGCCAGCAGCCGGATTAGGGGGGCAGAGGTGAACACTGAAGCTTTCTTT,CASSRIRGAEVNTEAFF
TRBJ2-2,-,once,TRBV29-1,TGCAGCGGTAGGGGGGGGAACACCGGGGAGCTGTTTTTT,CSGRGGNTGELFF
TRBJ2-1,-,-,TRBV28,TGTGCCAGCAGTTTAAATAGAGGACGGACCAATGAGCAGTTCTTC,CASSLNRGRTNEQFF
TRBJ2-1,TRBD2,-,TRBV3-1/TRBV3-2,TGTGCCAGCAGCGGGACTAGCATGGGGGATGAGCAGTTCTTC,CASSGTSMGDEQFF
TRBJ2-1,-,-,TRBV19,TGTGCCAGTAGCCAGATCAGCAATGAGCAGTTCTTC,CASSQISNEQFF
TRBJ1-4,-,-,TRBV28,TGTGCCAGCAGTCCGCTCTGGACGGAAAATGAAAAACTGTTTTTT,CASSPLWTENEKLFF
TRBJ2-1,-,-,TRBV7-9,TGTGCCAGCAGCTTATCCCTGGGGCTCTCCTACAATGAGCAGTTCTTC,CASSLSLGLSYNEQFF
TRBJ2-2,TRBD1,-,TRBV6-5,TGTGCCAGCAGTTACTCGACAGGGCCCGGGGAGCTGTTTTTT,CASSYSTGPGELFF
TRBJ2-7,-,-,TRBV6-2/TRBV6-3,TGTGCCAGCAGTTACGACGACAGCTCCTACGAGCAGTACTTC,CASSYDDSSYEQYF
TRBJ2-2,-,-,TRBV20-1,TGCAGTGCGAGGCTGACCGGGGAGCTGTTTTTT,CSARLTGELFF
TRBJ1-5,TRBD1,-,TRBV7-8,TGTGCCAGCAGCCCCGACAGGGCTTTGGGTCAGCCCCAGCATTTT,CASSPDRALGQPQHF
TRBJ2-1,-,-,TRBV15,TGTGCCACCAGCCCGGACTACAATGAGCAGTTCTTC,CATSPDYNEQFF
TRBJ1-1,-,-,TRBV29-1,TGCAGCGTCCCAATTGGGGGGTTCGCTTTCTTT,CSVPIGGFAFF
TRBJ1-5,-,-,TRBV27,TGTGCCAGCAGTTTGGGAATATATCAGCCCCAGCATTTT,CASSLGIYQPQHF
TRBJ2-4,-,-,TRBV10-1,TGCGCCAGCAGTGACACACTCCTTAGGGCCAAAAACATTCAGTACTTC,CASSDTLLRAKNIQYF
TRBJ1-1,-,once,TRBV14,TGTGCCAGCAGCCAGGGACGGACGACAAACACTGAAGCTTTCTTT,CASSQGRTTNTEAFF
TRBJ1-2,-,-,TRBV29-1,TGCAGCGTTTTGCTCGCAGGGCTGCGTGGCTACACCTTC,CSVLLAGLRGYTF
TRBJ1-1,-,-,TRBV9,TGTGCCAGCAGCGGTCAGTACTATGACACTGAAGCTTTCTTT,CASSGQYYDTEAFF
TRBJ2-3,-,-,TRBV18,TGTGCCAGCTCATCCGCTGGAGGCACAGATACGCAGTATTTT,CASSSAGGTDTQYF
TRBJ1-4,-,once,TRBV7-9,TGTGCCAGCAGCTTACTCGGCGGGGAAGCACAACTGTTTTTT,CASSLLGGEAQLFF
TRBJ1-6,-,-,TRBV19,TGTGCCAGTCGTGTTGGGAGATCACCCCTCCACTTT,CASRVGRSPLHF
TRBJ1-1,-,-,TRBV10-3,TGTGCCATCAGTGGACGCTCGGGCGGGACTGAAGCTTTCTTT,CAISGRSGGTEAFF
TRBJ1-6,-,-,TRBV7-3,TGTGCCAGCAGCTTAACCGGGGGCGGCGCTTCACCCCTCCACTTT,CASSLTGGGASPLHF
TRBJ1-5,-,once,TRBV27,TGTGCCAGCAGTATACAAAGCGGGGGCAATCAGCCCCAGCATTTT,CASSIQSGGNQPQHF
TRBJ1-1,-,-,TRBV29-1,TGCAGCGTTGAAGGTGTGAACACTGAAGCTTTCTTT,CSVEGVNTEAFF
TRBJ1-5,TRBD1,-,TRBV7-9,TGTGCCAGCAGCTTAAGTGGCAGGGGGGGCGGTCAGCCCCAGCATTTT,CASSLSGRGGGQPQHF
TRBJ2-7,-,-,TRBV5-4,TGTGCCAGCAGCTTAGACATGGCCGCGGGCTACGAGCAGTACTTC,CASSLDMAAGYEQYF
TRBJ1-2,-,-,TRBV5-1,TGCGCCAGCAGCAAAGGGACACCCAACTATGGCTACACCTTC,CASSKGTPNYGYTF
TRBJ1-2,-,once,TRBV5-6,TGTGCCAGCAGCTTCGGGGACAACTATGGCTACACCTTC,CASSFGDNYGYTF
TRBJ1-4,TRBD1,-,TRBV4-1,TGCGCCAGCAGCCAAGTGTCGGGACAGGGCGAGGAAAAACTGTTTTTT,CASSQVSGQGEEKLFF
TRBJ2-5,TRBD1,-,TRBV28,TGTGCCAGCAGTTTATGGACAGGGGGCGCCGCCCAGTACTTC,CASSLWTGGAAQYF
TRBJ2-1,-,-,TRBV30,TGTGCCTGGAGTCCTGGGGGAGGAAACAATGAGCAGTTCTTC,CAWSPGGGNNEQFF
TRBJ2-4,-,-,TRBV19,TGTGCCAGTAGCGCAGTCCAGGGGGCCGGGAGGAAAAACATTCAGTACTTC,CASSAVQGAGRKNIQYF
TRBJ2-7,TRBD1,-,TRBV6-2/TRBV6-3,TGTGCCAGCAGTTACTCCACAATCGGACAGGGGGGGACCTACGAGCAGTACTTC,CASSYSTIGQGGTYEQYF
TRBJ2-2,-,-,TRBV9,TGTGCCAGCAGCGTCACGCACACCGGGGAGCTGTTTTTT,CASSVTHTGELFF
TRBJ2-7,TRBD2,-,TRBV4-2,TGTGCCAGCAGCCAACTAGCGGGGGGCTACGAGCAGTACTTC,CASSQLAGGYEQYF
TRBJ2-2,TRBD2,-,TRBV4-2,TGTGCCAGCAGCCAAAATGACTTCGGGGGGGGCCGCCCCGGGGAGCTGTTTTTT,CASSQNDFGGGRPGELFF
TRBJ1-3,TRBD1,-,TRBV7-9,TGTGCCAGCAGCTCGATCAGGGGGCGAGATGGAAACACCATATATTTT,CASSSIRGRDGNTIYF
TRBJ1-1,-,once,TRBV4-2,TGTGCCAGCAGCCCCTGGGGTATTGAAGCGAACACTGAAGCTTTCTTT,CASSPWGIEANTEAFF